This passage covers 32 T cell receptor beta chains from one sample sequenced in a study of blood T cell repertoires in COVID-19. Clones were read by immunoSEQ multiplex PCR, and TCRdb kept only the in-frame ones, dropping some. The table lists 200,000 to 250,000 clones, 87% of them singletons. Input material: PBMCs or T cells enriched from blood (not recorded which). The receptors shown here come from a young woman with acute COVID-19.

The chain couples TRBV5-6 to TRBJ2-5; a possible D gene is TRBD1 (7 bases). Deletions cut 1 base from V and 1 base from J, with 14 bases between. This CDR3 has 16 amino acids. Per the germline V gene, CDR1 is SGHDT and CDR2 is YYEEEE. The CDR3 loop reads CASSLRAGQIQETQYF. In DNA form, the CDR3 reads TGTGCCAGCAGCTTGAGGGCGGGACAGATCCAAGAGACCCAGTACTTC.

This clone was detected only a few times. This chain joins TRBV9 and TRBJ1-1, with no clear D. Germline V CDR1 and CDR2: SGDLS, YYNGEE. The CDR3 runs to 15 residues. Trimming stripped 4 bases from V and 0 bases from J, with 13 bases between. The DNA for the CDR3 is TGTGCCAGCAGCCCTGCTACGGTAGTGAACACTGAAGCTTTCTTT. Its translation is CASSPATVVNTEAFF.

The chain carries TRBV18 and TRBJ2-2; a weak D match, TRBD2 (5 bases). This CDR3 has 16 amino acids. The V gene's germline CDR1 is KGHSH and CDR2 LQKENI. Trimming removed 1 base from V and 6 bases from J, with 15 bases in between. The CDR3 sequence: CASSPRRMGEAGELFF. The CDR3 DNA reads TGTGCCAGCTCACCACGTAGGATGGGAGAAGCCGGGGAGCTGTTTTTT.

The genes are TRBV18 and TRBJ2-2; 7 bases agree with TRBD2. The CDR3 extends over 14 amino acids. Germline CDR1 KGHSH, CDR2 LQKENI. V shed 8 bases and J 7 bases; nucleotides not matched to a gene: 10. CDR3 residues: CASQRSGVDGELFF. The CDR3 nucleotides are TGTGCCAGCCAAAGGAGCGGGGTTGACGGGGAGCTGTTTTTT.

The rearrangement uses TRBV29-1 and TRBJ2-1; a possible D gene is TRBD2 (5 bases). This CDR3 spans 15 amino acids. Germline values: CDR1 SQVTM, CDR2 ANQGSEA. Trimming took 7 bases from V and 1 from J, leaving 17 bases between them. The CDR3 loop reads CSAVPLEGSYNEQFF. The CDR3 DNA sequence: TGCAGCGCCGTACCACTAGAAGGATCCTACAATGAGCAGTTCTTC.

The CDR3 spells CASRYRDGSPLHF. For the CDR3, the DNA is TGTGCCAGCAGATACAGGGATGGTTCACCCCTCCACTTT. The chain carries TRBV6-4 and TRBJ1-6; D may be TRBD1 (6 bases). The germline CDR1 and CDR2 sequences are MRHNA and SNTAGT. Deletions cut 6 bases from V and 9 bases from J, with 12 bases between. This CDR3 spans 13 amino acids.

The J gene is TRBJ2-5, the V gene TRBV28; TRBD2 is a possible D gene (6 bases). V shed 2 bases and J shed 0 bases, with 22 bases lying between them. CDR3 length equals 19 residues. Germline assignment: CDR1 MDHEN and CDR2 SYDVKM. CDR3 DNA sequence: TGTGCCAGCAGTTTAGCGGGACTTGAGGGCCCCCGGTACCAAGAGACCCAGTACTTC. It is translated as CASSLAGLEGPRYQETQYF.

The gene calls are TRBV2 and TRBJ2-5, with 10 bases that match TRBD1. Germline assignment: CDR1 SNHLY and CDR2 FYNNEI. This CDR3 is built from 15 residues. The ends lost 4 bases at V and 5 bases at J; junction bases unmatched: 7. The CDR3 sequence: CASSGGQGPSETQYF. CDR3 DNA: TGTGCCAGCAGTGGGGGACAGGGGCCGAGTGAGACCCAGTACTTC.

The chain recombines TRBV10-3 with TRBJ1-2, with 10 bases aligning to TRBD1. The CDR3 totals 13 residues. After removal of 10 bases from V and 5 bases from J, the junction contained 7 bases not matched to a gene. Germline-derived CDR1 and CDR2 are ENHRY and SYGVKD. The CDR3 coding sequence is TGTGCCACCACCGGGACAGGGGAGTATGGCTACACCTTC. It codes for CATTGTGEYGYTF.

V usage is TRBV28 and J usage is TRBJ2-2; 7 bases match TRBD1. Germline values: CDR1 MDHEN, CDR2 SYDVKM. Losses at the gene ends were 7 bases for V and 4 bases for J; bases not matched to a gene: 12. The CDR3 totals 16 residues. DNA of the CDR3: TGTGCCAGCACCCAAGGGGCAGGGGACAGCACCGGGGAGCTGTTTTTT. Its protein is CASTQGAGDSTGELFF. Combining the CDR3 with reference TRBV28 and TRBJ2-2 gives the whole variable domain DVKVTQSSRYLVKRTGEKVFLECVQDMDHENMFWYRQDPGLGLRLIYFSYDVKMKEKGDIPEGYSVSREKKERFSLILESASTNQTSMYLCASTQGAGDSTGELFFGEGSRLTVL.

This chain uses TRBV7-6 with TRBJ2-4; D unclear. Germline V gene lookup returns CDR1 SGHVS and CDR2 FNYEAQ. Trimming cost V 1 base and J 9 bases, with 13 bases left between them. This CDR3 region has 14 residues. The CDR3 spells CASSLEPSNGIQYF. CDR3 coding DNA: TGTGCCAGCAGCTTAGAGCCGTCAAATGGCATTCAGTACTTC. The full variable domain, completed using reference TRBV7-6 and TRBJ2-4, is GAGVSQSPRYKVTKRGQDVALRCDPISGHVSLYWYRQALGQGPEFLTYFNYEAQQDKSGLPNDRFSAERPEGSISTLTIQRTEQRDSAMYRCASSLEPSNGIQYFGAGTRLSVL.

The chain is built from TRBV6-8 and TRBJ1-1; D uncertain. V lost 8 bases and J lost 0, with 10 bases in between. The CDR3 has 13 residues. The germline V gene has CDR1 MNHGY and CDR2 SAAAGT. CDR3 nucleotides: TGTGCCAGCCTATTCCCTATGAACACTGAAGCTTTCTTT. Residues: CASLFPMNTEAFF.

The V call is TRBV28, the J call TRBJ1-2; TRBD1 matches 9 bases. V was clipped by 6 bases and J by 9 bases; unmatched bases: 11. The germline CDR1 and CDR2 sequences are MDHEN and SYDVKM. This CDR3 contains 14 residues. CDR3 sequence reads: CASRQGAESESYTF. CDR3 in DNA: TGTGCCAGCAGACAGGGGGCGGAAAGTGAGAGCTACACCTTC.

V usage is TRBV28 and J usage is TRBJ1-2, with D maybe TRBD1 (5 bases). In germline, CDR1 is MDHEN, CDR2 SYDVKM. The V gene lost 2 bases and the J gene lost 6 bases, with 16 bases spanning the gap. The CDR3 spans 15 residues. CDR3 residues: CASSLAWKGHNGYTF. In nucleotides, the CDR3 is TGTGCCAGCAGTTTAGCGTGGAAGGGGCATAATGGCTACACCTTC.

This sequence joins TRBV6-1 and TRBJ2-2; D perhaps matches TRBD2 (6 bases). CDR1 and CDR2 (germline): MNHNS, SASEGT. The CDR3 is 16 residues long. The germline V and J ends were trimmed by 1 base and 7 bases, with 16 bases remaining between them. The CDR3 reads CASSEVGGRFGGELFF. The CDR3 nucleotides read TGTGCCAGCAGTGAAGTTGGAGGGAGGTTCGGCGGGGAGCTGTTTTTT.

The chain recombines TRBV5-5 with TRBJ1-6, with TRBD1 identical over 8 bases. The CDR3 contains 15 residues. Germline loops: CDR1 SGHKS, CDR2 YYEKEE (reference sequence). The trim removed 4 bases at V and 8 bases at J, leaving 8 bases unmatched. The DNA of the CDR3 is TGTGCCAGCAGCCCCCAGACAGGGGAGTATTCACCCCTCCACTTT. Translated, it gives CASSPQTGEYSPLHF.

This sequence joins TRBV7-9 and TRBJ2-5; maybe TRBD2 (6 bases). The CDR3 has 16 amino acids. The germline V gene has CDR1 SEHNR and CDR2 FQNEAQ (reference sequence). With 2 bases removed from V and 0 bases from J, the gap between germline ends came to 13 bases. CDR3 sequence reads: CASSLRLAPNQETQYF. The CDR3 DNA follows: TGTGCCAGCAGCTTACGTCTAGCGCCCAACCAAGAGACCCAGTACTTC. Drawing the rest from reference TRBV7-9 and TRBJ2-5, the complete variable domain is DTGVSQNPRHKITKRGQNVTFRCDPISEHNRLYWYRQTLGQGPEFLTYFQNEAQLEKSRLLSDRFSAERPKGSFSTLEIQRTEQGDSAMYLCASSLRLAPNQETQYFGPGTRLLVL.

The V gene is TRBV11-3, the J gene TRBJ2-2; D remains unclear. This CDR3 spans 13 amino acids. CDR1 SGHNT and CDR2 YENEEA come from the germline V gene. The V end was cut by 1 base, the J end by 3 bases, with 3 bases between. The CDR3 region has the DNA TGTGCCAGCAGCTTAGGGCACACCGGGGAGCTGTTTTTT. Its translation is CASSLGHTGELFF. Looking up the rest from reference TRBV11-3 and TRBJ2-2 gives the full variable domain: EAGVVQSPRYKIIEKKQPVAFWCNPISGHNTLYWYLQNLGQGPELLIRYENEEAVDDSQLPKDRFSAERLKGVDSTLKIQPAELGDSAVYLCASSLGHTGELFFGEGSRLTVL.

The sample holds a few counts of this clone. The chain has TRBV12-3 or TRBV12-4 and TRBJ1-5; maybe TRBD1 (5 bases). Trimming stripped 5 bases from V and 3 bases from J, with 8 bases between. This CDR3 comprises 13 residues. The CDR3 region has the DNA TGTGCCAGCAGTAGACAGTTCAATCAGCCCCAGCATTTT. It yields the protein CASSRQFNQPQHF.

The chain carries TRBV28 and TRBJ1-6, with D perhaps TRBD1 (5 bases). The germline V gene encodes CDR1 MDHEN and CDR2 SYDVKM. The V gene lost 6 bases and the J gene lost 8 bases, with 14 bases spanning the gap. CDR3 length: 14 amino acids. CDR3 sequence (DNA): TGTGCCAGCAGACTCCCTGGAGGGGATTCACCCCTCCACTTT. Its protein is CASRLPGGDSPLHF.

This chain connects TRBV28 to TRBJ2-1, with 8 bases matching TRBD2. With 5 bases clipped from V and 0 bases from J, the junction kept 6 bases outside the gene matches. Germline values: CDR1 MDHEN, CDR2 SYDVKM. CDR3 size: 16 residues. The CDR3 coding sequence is TGTGCCAGCAGTGTAACTAGCGGTAGCTCCTACAATGAGCAGTTCTTC. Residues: CASSVTSGSSYNEQFF.

Here the CDR3 DNA reads TGTGCCAGCAGTTTCCTCCCCCCGACAGGGACTAACTATGGCTACACCTTC. Translating gives CASSFLPPTGTNYGYTF. The chain employs TRBV27 and TRBJ1-2, with 7 bases that match TRBD1. This CDR3 is built from 17 residues. V lost 3 bases to trimming and J lost 0 bases; unmatched junction nucleotides: 10. Germline V gene sequence: CDR1 MNHEY, CDR2 SMNVEV (reference sequence).

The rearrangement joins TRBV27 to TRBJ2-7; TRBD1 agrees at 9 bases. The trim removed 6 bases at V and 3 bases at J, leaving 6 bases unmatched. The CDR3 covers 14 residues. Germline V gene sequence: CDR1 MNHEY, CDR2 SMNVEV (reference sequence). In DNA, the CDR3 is TGTGCCAGCAGCATACAGGGGGCCCTCTACGAGCAGTACTTC. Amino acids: CASSIQGALYEQYF.

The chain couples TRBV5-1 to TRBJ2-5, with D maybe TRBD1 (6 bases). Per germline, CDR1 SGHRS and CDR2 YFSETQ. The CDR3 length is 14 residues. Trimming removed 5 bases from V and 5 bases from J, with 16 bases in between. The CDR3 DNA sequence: TGCGCCAGCAGGAGGGGGACACTGGTGGAGACCCAGTACTTC. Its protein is CASRRGTLVETQYF.

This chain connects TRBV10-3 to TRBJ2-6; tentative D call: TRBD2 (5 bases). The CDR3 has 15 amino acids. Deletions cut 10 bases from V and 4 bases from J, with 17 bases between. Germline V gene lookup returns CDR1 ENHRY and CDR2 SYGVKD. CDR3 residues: CATELGDWGANVLTF. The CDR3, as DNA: TGTGCCACCGAACTCGGGGATTGGGGGGCCAACGTCCTGACTTTC.

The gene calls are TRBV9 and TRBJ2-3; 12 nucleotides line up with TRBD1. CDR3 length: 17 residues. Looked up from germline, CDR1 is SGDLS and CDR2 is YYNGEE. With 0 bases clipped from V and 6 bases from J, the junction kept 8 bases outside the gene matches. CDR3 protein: CASSVGGTGGRRDTQYF. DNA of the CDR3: TGTGCCAGCAGCGTAGGCGGGACAGGGGGCCGGAGGGATACGCAGTATTTT.

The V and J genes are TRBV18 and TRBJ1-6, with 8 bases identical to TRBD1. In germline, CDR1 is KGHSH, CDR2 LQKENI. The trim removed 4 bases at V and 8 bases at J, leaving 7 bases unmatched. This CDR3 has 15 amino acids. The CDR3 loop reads CASSRGQGMDSPLHF. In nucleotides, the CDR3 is TGTGCCAGCTCACGAGGACAGGGTATGGATTCACCCCTCCACTTT.

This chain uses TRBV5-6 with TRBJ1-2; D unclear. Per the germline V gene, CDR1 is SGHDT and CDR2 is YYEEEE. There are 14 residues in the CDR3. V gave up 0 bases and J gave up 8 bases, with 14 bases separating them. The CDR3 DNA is TGTGCCAGCAGCTTGGTGCTAGCGTCGGGGGGCTACACCTTC. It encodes CASSLVLASGGYTF.

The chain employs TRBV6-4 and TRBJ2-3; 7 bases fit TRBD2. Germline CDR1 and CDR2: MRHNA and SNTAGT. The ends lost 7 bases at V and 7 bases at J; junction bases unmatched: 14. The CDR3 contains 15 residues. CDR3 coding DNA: TGTGCCAGCACAATAGCGGGCTTTCTCCTGCATACGCAGTATTTT. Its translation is CASTIAGFLLHTQYF.

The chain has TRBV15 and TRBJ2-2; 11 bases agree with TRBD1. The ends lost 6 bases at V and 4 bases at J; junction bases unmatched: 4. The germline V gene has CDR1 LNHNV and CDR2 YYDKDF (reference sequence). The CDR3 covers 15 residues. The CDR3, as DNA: TGTGCCACCAGGGGGGGACAGGGGGGCACCGGGGAGCTGTTTTTT. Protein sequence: CATRGGQGGTGELFF.

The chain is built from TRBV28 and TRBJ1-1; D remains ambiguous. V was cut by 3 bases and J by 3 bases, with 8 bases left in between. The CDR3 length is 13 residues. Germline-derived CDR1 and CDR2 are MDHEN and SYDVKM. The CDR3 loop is CASSFVAHTEAFF. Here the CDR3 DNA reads TGTGCCAGCAGTTTCGTGGCACACACTGAAGCTTTCTTT. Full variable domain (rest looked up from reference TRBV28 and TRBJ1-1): DVKVTQSSRYLVKRTGEKVFLECVQDMDHENMFWYRQDPGLGLRLIYFSYDVKMKEKGDIPEGYSVSREKKERFSLILESASTNQTSMYLCASSFVAHTEAFFGQGTRLTVV.

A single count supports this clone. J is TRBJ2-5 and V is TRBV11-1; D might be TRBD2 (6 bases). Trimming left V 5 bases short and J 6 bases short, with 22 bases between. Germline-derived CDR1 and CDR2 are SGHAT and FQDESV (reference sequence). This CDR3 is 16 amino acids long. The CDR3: CASSGRGEPRGQTQYF. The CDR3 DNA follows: TGTGCCAGCAGCGGTCGCGGGGAGCCCCGTGGGCAGACCCAGTACTTC.